This T cell receptor beta chain was profiled in a study of blood T cells in healthy people across ages. As regards this clonotype: The antigen is undetermined.

A second roughly 7 to 12 cycle PCR used barcoded and J-beta primers. TCRdb redid the calling of the 5' RACE reads with MiXCR, one entry per CDR3 protein. Of 1.5 million to 2 million distinct CDR3 sequences listed, about 28% are singletons. The study's findings and limits: Diversity of TCR beta correlated strongly with naive T cell percentage.

V lost 7 bases to trimming and J lost 5 bases; unmatched junction nucleotides: 22. CDR1 SGHAT and CDR2 FQNNGV come from the germline V gene. The CDR3 is 18 residues long. The sequenced sample was blood. This TCR derives from a woman in her 30s in good health. The gene calls are TRBV11-2 and TRBJ2-5, with 7 nucleotides matching TRBD2. The CDR3 nucleotides read TGTGCCAGCATTGGTGGGCGGGGGAGACTGGTTGATAAGGAGACCCAGTACTTC. Translated, it gives CASIGGRGRLVDKETQYF.